Shown below are 26 T cell receptor beta chains from a single sample sequenced in a study of CD4 T cells in relation to SARS-CoV-2 and coronaviruses. The unexposed donors gave CD4+ T cells in about 2010-2019, prior to COVID-19. The method was immunoSEQ multiplex PCR; TCRdb's version includes in-frame clones alone and lacks a portion of them. The sample holds some 65,000 clones, 85% to 90% seen once. The source material was memory CD4+ T cells from PBMCs. The source of these receptors is a human donor in good health.

This clone was found once. CDR3 DNA: TGTGCCAGCAGCCCCCAGGGGTACGAGCAGTACTTC. This codes for CASSPQGYEQYF. The chain is built from TRBV3-1 (or the pseudogene TRBV3-2) and TRBJ2-7; D possibly corresponds to TRBD1 (6 bases). Germline V gene lookup returns CDR1 LGHDT and CDR2 YNNKEL (reference sequence). The CDR3 totals 12 residues. Trimming removed 4 bases at V and 4 bases at J, with 8 bases between.

The gene calls are TRBV7-2 and TRBJ2-1, with D maybe TRBD2 (5 bases). The ends were cut back, 1 base at V and 2 bases at J, with 12 bases in the middle. The V gene's germline CDR1 is SGHTA and CDR2 FQGNSA. The CDR3 has 16 amino acids. This CDR3 reads CASSLEASGAYNEQFF. The CDR3 coding sequence is TGTGCCAGCAGCTTAGAGGCGAGCGGCGCCTACAATGAGCAGTTCTTC.

The chain couples TRBV11-3 to TRBJ2-1; D uncertain. CDR1 and CDR2 from the germline V gene are SGHNT and YENEEA. The CDR3 is 13 amino acids. V was trimmed by 5 bases and J by 2 bases, leaving 7 bases between them. The CDR3 DNA reads TGTGCCAGCAGCCCTGACACCTACAATGAGCAGTTCTTC. Translation gives CASSPDTYNEQFF.

V and J are TRBV5-4 and TRBJ2-3; D uncertain. Germline values: CDR1 SGHNT, CDR2 YYREEE (reference sequence). Between the trimmed V and J ends, which lost 0 bases and 2 bases, there was a span of 10 bases. This CDR3 contains 15 residues. The CDR3 reads CASSLEAQDTDTQYF. CDR3 coding DNA: TGTGCCAGCAGCTTGGAAGCCCAGGACACAGATACGCAGTATTTT. The entire variable domain, with the rest obtained from reference TRBV5-4 and TRBJ2-3, is as follows: ETGVTQSPTHLIKTRGQQVTLRCSSQSGHNTVSWYQQALGQGPQFIFQYYREEENGRGNFPPRFSGLQFPNYSSELNVNALELDDSALYLCASSLEAQDTDTQYFGPGTRLTVL.

A note on this clone: The same CDR3 can be traced to other DNA sequences in this sample. V usage is TRBV2 and J usage is TRBJ2-3; 7 bases map to TRBD2. The CDR3 extends over 15 amino acids. Unmatched junction bases numbered 3, after V lost 2 bases and J lost 1 base. Germline V CDR1 and CDR2: SNHLY, FYNNEI. The CDR3 nucleotides read TGTGCCAGCAGTGAACTGGCGGGGGGCACAGATACGCAGTATTTT. Its translation: CASSELAGGTDTQYF. Full variable domain (remainder filled in from reference TRBV2 and TRBJ2-3): EPEVTQTPSHQVTQMGQEVILRCVPISNHLYFYWYRQILGQKVEFLVSFYNNEISEKSEIFDDQFSVERPDGSNFTLKIRSTKLEDSAMYFCASSELAGGTDTQYFGPGTRLTVL.

V usage is TRBV5-6 and J usage is TRBJ1-1; D gene uncertain. Trimming pared 2 bases from V and 1 base from J, leaving 9 bases between. The germline V gene has CDR1 SGHDT and CDR2 YYEEEE. The CDR3 length is 14 residues. The CDR3 here is CASSLISGNTEAFF. CDR3 coding DNA: TGTGCCAGCAGCTTAATATCAGGGAACACTGAAGCTTTCTTT.

V and J are TRBV28 and TRBJ1-4, with a possible D match to TRBD1 (5 bases). The CDR3 is made up of 15 amino acids. Germline V gene sequence: CDR1 MDHEN, CDR2 SYDVKM. V was trimmed by 3 bases and J by 5 bases, leaving 13 bases between them. CDR3 protein: CASSFIDRKNEKLFF. CDR3 DNA: TGTGCCAGCAGTTTTATTGACAGAAAGAATGAAAAACTGTTTTTT. The variable domain in full, completed from reference TRBV28 and TRBJ1-4, reads DVKVTQSSRYLVKRTGEKVFLECVQDMDHENMFWYRQDPGLGLRLIYFSYDVKMKEKGDIPEGYSVSREKKERFSLILESASTNQTSMYLCASSFIDRKNEKLFFGSGTQLSVL.

The chain combines TRBV6-5 with TRBJ1-1; TRBD1 matches 7 bases. The germline gives CDR1 MNHEY, CDR2 SVGAGI. CDR3 size: 13 residues. After removal of 8 bases from V and 0 bases from J, the junction contained 3 bases not matched to a gene. This chain's CDR3 is CASSGQMNTEAFF. In DNA, the CDR3 is TGTGCCAGCTCGGGACAGATGAACACTGAAGCTTTCTTT.

The CDR3 spells CASSPTMGVNQPQHF. The CDR3 DNA reads as TGTGCCAGCTCACCGACAATGGGGGTTAACCAGCCCCAGCATTTT. This sequence joins TRBV18 and TRBJ1-5, with D possibly TRBD1 on 5 matching bases. Trimming stripped 3 bases from V and 7 bases from J, with 16 bases between. The germline CDR1 and CDR2 sequences are KGHSH and LQKENI. This CDR3 contains 15 residues. Drawing the rest from reference TRBV18 and TRBJ1-5, the complete variable domain is NAGVMQNPRHLVRRRGQEARLRCSPMKGHSHVYWYRQLPEEGLKFMVYLQKENIIDESGMPKERFSAEFPKEGPSILRIQQVVRGDSAAYFCASSPTMGVNQPQHFGDGTRLSIL.

This clone was counted a few times. J is TRBJ2-1 and V is TRBV2; D gene unclear. Trimming left V 0 bases short and J 9 bases short, with 12 bases between. CDR1 and CDR2 from the germline V gene are SNHLY and FYNNEI. The CDR3 runs 14 residues. CDR3 amino acids: CASSEALQMGEQFF. In DNA form, the CDR3 reads TGTGCCAGCAGTGAAGCGCTTCAAATGGGTGAGCAGTTCTTC.

The chain is built from TRBV2 and TRBJ1-4; 10 bases map to TRBD1. CDR1 is SNHLY and CDR2 is FYNNEI in the germline V gene. V trimming: 3 bases; J trimming: 7 bases; junction bases outside the gene matches: 5. This CDR3 region has 15 residues. Written as DNA, the CDR3 is TGTGCCAGCAGTGACTTCGGGACAGGGGTTGAAAAACTGTTTTTT. It codes for CASSDFGTGVEKLFF.

CDR3 in amino acids: CASPREAGELFF. Written as DNA, the CDR3 is TGTGCCAGTCCGAGGGAGGCCGGGGAGCTGTTTTTT. The V and J genes are TRBV12-3 or TRBV12-4 and TRBJ2-2, with a weak D call TRBD2 (6 bases). The CDR3 extends over 12 amino acids. The V end lost 9 bases, the J end lost 6 bases, and 11 bases lay between the germline ends.

The chain recombines TRBV6-5 with TRBJ1-5; unclear D gene. The CDR3 sequence is 13 residues long. The V end was cut by 5 bases, the J end by 7 bases, with 12 bases between. Per germline, CDR1 MNHEY and CDR2 SVGAGI. The chain's CDR3 is CASSPTTGQPQHF. CDR3 bases: TGTGCCAGCAGTCCGACAACGGGACAGCCCCAGCATTTT.

The chain combines TRBV6-5 with TRBJ1-2; D not certain. The CDR3 runs to 12 residues. Germline loops: CDR1 MNHEY, CDR2 SVGAGI. The germline V and J ends were trimmed by 2 bases and 6 bases, with 7 bases remaining between them. CDR3 in DNA: TGTGCCAGCAGTTACGAGAGCCATGGCTACACCTTC. Amino acids: CASSYESHGYTF.

The chain combines TRBV6-6 with TRBJ1-4, with a possible D match to TRBD1 (6 bases). The V end lost 2 bases, the J end lost 4 bases, and 11 bases lay between the germline ends. The CDR3 totals 15 residues. Germline CDR1 and CDR2: MNHNY and SVGAGI (reference sequence). The DNA of the CDR3 is TGTGCCAGCAGTTACCGGGACACCCTTAATGAAAAACTGTTTTTT. This translates into CASSYRDTLNEKLFF.

The chain couples TRBV28 to TRBJ1-4; weak D call: TRBD1 (6 bases). V dropped 4 bases and J dropped 10 bases, with 19 bases sitting between them. This CDR3 has 15 residues. Germline V gene data show CDR1 as MDHEN and CDR2 as SYDVKM. The CDR3 DNA reads as TGTGCCAGCAGTTCTCCGGGACATTTCAAGGGAAAACTGTTTTTT. The encoded protein is CASSSPGHFKGKLFF.

This chain uses TRBV6-4 with TRBJ2-3; D uncertain. Trimming took 0 bases from V and 4 from J, leaving 5 bases between them. CDR1 is MRHNA and CDR2 is SNTAGT in the germline V gene. The CDR3 is 13 amino acids. In nucleotides, the CDR3 is TGTGCCAGCAGTGACTCGATGGCAGATACGCAGTATTTT. Translated: CASSDSMADTQYF.

The sample holds a few counts of this clone. The chain employs TRBV5-1 and TRBJ1-1; the D gene is possibly TRBD1 (5 bases). CDR1 and CDR2 (germline): SGHRS, YFSETQ. Trimming pared 7 bases from V and 1 base from J, leaving 20 bases between. This CDR3 has 16 amino acids. As DNA, the CDR3 is TGCGCCAGCCACTACAATTCAGGGATGGGGAACACTGAAGCTTTCTTT. It translates to CASHYNSGMGNTEAFF.

This clone was seen only once. CDR3 bases: TGTGCCTGGACCGTGGGCAGGGGGGTTAAGAGCGAAAAACTGTTTTTT. Translated, it gives CAWTVGRGVKSEKLFF. The chain links TRBV30 to TRBJ1-4, with 7 bases aligning to TRBD1. Germline values: CDR1 GTSNPN, CDR2 SVGIG (reference sequence). The CDR3 has 16 amino acids. Losses at the gene ends were 4 bases for V and 8 bases for J; bases not matched to a gene: 16.

V is TRBV7-2 and J is TRBJ1-2; D is uncertain. V was pared by 5 bases and J by 4 bases, with 11 bases between. This CDR3 has 13 amino acids. CDR1 is SGHTA, CDR2 FQGNSA, per germline. This CDR3 reads CASSPFASYGYTF. CDR3 DNA sequence: TGTGCCAGCAGCCCGTTTGCCAGCTATGGCTACACCTTC.

This chain links TRBV3-1 (or the pseudogene TRBV3-2) with TRBJ2-3; D unclear. Trimming left V 1 base short and J 1 base short, with 12 bases between. Looked up from germline, CDR1 is LGHDT and CDR2 is YNNKEL (reference sequence). The CDR3 has 16 amino acids. As DNA, the CDR3 is TGTGCCAGCAGCCAAGCTTCATGGGTTGGCACAGATACGCAGTATTTT. Amino acids: CASSQASWVGTDTQYF.

The rearrangement uses TRBV5-4 and TRBJ2-3; a weak D match, TRBD1 (7 bases). CDR3 length equals 14 residues. V was shortened by 0 bases and J by 5 bases, with 10 bases between the two germline ends. The germline gives CDR1 SGHNT, CDR2 YYREEE (reference sequence). The CDR3 nucleotides are TGTGCCAGCAGCTTGGGCCAGGGGGGAGATACGCAGTATTTT. Residues: CASSLGQGGDTQYF.

The chain employs TRBV7-2 and TRBJ2-5, with D unclear. Trimming left V 1 base short and J 4 bases short, with 7 bases between. Germline CDR1 and CDR2: SGHTA and FQGNSA. There are 13 residues in the CDR3. The CDR3, as DNA: TGTGCCAGCAGCTTAGTGGTCGCAGAGACCCAGTACTTC. This encodes CASSLVVAETQYF.

The gene calls are TRBV9 and TRBJ1-2; D is possibly TRBD1 (6 bases). Germline V gene data show CDR1 as SGDLS and CDR2 as YYNGEE. The CDR3 is 14 residues long. V was shortened by 0 bases and J by 4 bases, with 10 bases between the two germline ends. This CDR3 reads CASSVAGDTYGYTF. The DNA for the CDR3 is TGTGCCAGCAGCGTAGCCGGGGACACCTATGGCTACACCTTC.

This chain links TRBV7-6 with TRBJ2-3, with a tentative D call TRBD2 (5 bases). Germline V lookup: CDR1 SGHVS, CDR2 FNYEAQ. Trimming left V 5 bases short and J 4 bases short, with 16 bases between. This CDR3 is 15 amino acids long. The CDR3 DNA reads as TGTGCCAGCAGCCCGGCGGGCAGGAGCGCAGATACGCAGTATTTT. It is translated as CASSPAGRSADTQYF.

This chain connects TRBV3-1 (or the pseudogene TRBV3-2) to TRBJ2-1, with 8 nucleotides matching TRBD1. Germline V CDR1 and CDR2: LGHDT, YNNKEL (reference sequence). With 4 bases clipped from V and 6 bases from J, the junction kept 8 bases outside the gene matches. The CDR3 is 15 residues long. CDR3 sequence: CASSLGQGSCNEQFF. The CDR3 nucleotides are TGTGCCAGCAGCCTTGGACAGGGAAGTTGCAATGAGCAGTTCTTC.